What follows are 19 T cell receptor beta chains derived from one specimen sequenced in a study of T cell responses to AZD1222 COVID-19 vaccine (dated by TCRdb to the early 2020s). Sample time point, as interpreted from the label and publication: about 28 days (+/-7) after the second vaccine dose. The library was produced with the immunoSEQ multiplex PCR assay. TCRdb obtained this table from immuneACCESS and retained in-frame rearrangements with V and J assigned. These tables miss some clones; where compared with another copy, unresolved V genes account for less than half of the shortfall, and the remainder is unexplained. Within this sample are about 69,000 clones, with around four fifths of them counted one time only. The ten biggest clones cover around a quarter of the sample. This material consisted of peripheral blood, taken 28 days after the second AZD1222 dose. These receptors were obtained from an adult who received the AZD1222 COVID-19 vaccine.

This chain links TRBV10-3 with TRBJ1-2, with TRBD1 identical over 11 bases. CDR3 size: 19 residues. The germline gives CDR1 ENHRY, CDR2 SYGVKD. The V and J ends lost 0 bases and 8 bases, in that order; junction bases with no gene match: 17. The CDR3 protein is CAISESDPLWGQGEDGYTF. Written as DNA, the CDR3 is TGTGCCATCAGTGAGTCGGATCCCCTCTGGGGACAGGGGGAAGACGGCTACACCTTC.

This sequence joins TRBV29-1 and TRBJ2-5, with D possibly being TRBD1 or TRBD2 (6 bases each). Trimming took 7 bases from V and 4 from J, leaving 13 bases between them. CDR1 is SQVTM, CDR2 ANQGSEA, per germline. The length of the CDR3 is 12 residues. CDR3 loop: CSAEGGPETQYF. In DNA form, the CDR3 reads TGCAGCGCCGAGGGGGGTCCAGAGACCCAGTACTTC.

The chain has TRBV5-1 and TRBJ2-3; 8 bases map to TRBD2. V was pared by 2 bases and J by 2 bases, with 7 bases of the junction left unmatched. In germline, CDR1 is SGHRS, CDR2 YFSETQ. The CDR3 is 16 amino acids. Written as DNA, the CDR3 is TGCGCCAGCAGCTTAGGGATACTAGCGGACACAGATACGCAGTATTTT. Its translation is CASSLGILADTDTQYF.

The DNA of the CDR3 is TGCAGTGCTAGTAAATTGGAGGGAGGGTACGAGCAGTACTTC. This sequence encodes CSASKLEGGYEQYF. The rearrangement uses TRBV20-1 and TRBJ2-7, with TRBD2 matching over 7 bases. The germline gives CDR1 DFQATT, CDR2 SNEGSKA (reference sequence). The CDR3 spans 14 residues. With V trimmed by 3 bases and J by 4 bases, 9 bases remained unmatched.

The chain links TRBV28 to TRBJ1-1; D is uncertain. The V end was cut by 7 bases, the J end by 0 bases, with 15 bases between. Per germline, CDR1 MDHEN and CDR2 SYDVKM. The CDR3 contains 15 residues. CDR3 in amino acids: CASIRGVQMNTEAFF. In DNA, the CDR3 is TGTGCCAGCATCCGGGGAGTCCAGATGAACACTGAAGCTTTCTTT.

The genes are TRBV5-4 and TRBJ1-2, with 7 bases aligning to TRBD1. Germline loops: CDR1 SGHNT, CDR2 YYREEE (reference sequence). The CDR3 totals 16 residues. Losses at the gene ends were 2 bases for V and 8 bases for J; bases not matched to a gene: 15. CDR3 amino acids: CASSFDGQARGGGYTF. The CDR3 bases are TGTGCCAGCAGCTTCGACGGACAGGCCAGGGGTGGGGGCTACACCTTC.

The rearrangement joins TRBV20-1 to TRBJ1-3; D is perhaps TRBD1 (6 bases). The CDR3 runs 16 residues. The germline V gene has CDR1 DFQATT and CDR2 SNEGSKA (reference sequence). V was trimmed by 3 bases and J by 0 bases, leaving 15 bases between them. The CDR3: CSASRTASSSGNTIYF. The CDR3 DNA is TGCAGTGCTAGTCGGACAGCTTCAAGCTCTGGAAACACCATATATTTT.

CDR3 sequence reads: CASSDQSGANVLTF. The DNA of the CDR3 is TGTGCCAGCAGTGACCAATCTGGGGCCAACGTCCTGACTTTC. V and J are TRBV6-4 and TRBJ2-6; no definite D call. V lost 2 bases and J lost 1, with 3 bases in between. The CDR3 runs 14 residues. CDR1 is MRHNA and CDR2 is SNTAGT in the germline V gene.

This clone has only a few counts. This chain joins TRBV19 and TRBJ1-1, with D unclear. In germline, CDR1 is LNHDA, CDR2 SQIVND (reference sequence). The CDR3 is 15 residues long. Trimming pared 3 bases from V and 4 bases from J, leaving 15 bases between. CDR3 protein: CASSIESELLTEAFF. In nucleotides, the CDR3 is TGTGCCAGTAGTATTGAATCGGAGCTCCTCACTGAAGCTTTCTTT.

The chain is built from TRBV7-9 and TRBJ1-1; D may be TRBD1 (6 bases). This CDR3 region has 15 residues. The germline V gene encodes CDR1 SEHNR and CDR2 FQNEAQ (reference sequence). V lost 5 bases and J 0 bases, leaving 13 bases between the germline ends. The chain's CDR3 is CASSHRDTVNTEAFF. The CDR3 DNA reads as TGTGCCAGCAGCCACCGGGACACAGTGAACACTGAAGCTTTCTTT. Variable domain in full (rest from reference TRBV7-9 and TRBJ1-1): DTGVSQNPRHKITKRGQNVTFRCDPISEHNRLYWYRQTLGQGPEFLTYFQNEAQLEKSRLLSDRFSAERPKGSFSTLEIQRTEQGDSAMYLCASSHRDTVNTEAFFGQGTRLTVV.

The chain carries TRBV6-6 and TRBJ1-5, with 10 bases fitting TRBD1. The CDR3 totals 15 residues. V was pared by 6 bases and J by 7 bases, with 9 bases of the junction left unmatched. Germline-derived CDR1 and CDR2 are MNHNY and SVGAGI (reference sequence). The CDR3 is CASRFGQGVAQPQHF. CDR3 bases: TGTGCCAGCAGGTTCGGACAGGGGGTAGCACAGCCCCAGCATTTT.

This clone was counted between two and nine times. The chain combines TRBV27 with TRBJ1-1; D is possibly TRBD1 (6 bases). Germline V CDR1 and CDR2: MNHEY, SMNVEV (reference sequence). The CDR3 runs to 14 residues. V was cut by 3 bases and J by 6 bases, with 14 bases left in between. CDR3 region: CASSLRGGIAEAFF. Here the CDR3 DNA reads TGTGCCAGCAGTTTGAGGGGGGGAATAGCTGAAGCTTTCTTT.

This chain links TRBV2 with TRBJ1-2; no definite D call. The CDR3 has 14 amino acids. V was pared by 0 bases and J by 4 bases, with 9 bases between. The germline gives CDR1 SNHLY, CDR2 FYNNEI. In DNA, the CDR3 is TGTGCCAGCAGTGAAGCCCGTGGAGCCTATGGCTACACCTTC. Translation gives CASSEARGAYGYTF. The full variable domain, in which reference TRBV2 and TRBJ1-2 provide the parts outside the CDR3, is EPEVTQTPSHQVTQMGQEVILRCVPISNHLYFYWYRQILGQKVEFLVSFYNNEISEKSEIFDDQFSVERPDGSNFTLKIRSTKLEDSAMYFCASSEARGAYGYTFGSGTRLTVV.

The genes are TRBV9 and TRBJ2-2; no clear D. CDR1 and CDR2 from the germline V gene are SGDLS and YYNGEE. This CDR3 region has 14 residues. V lost 3 bases, J lost 2 bases, and 8 bases lay in between. Here the CDR3 DNA reads TGTGCCAGCAGCGCCTCCGGAAACACCGGGGAGCTGTTTTTT. Translation: CASSASGNTGELFF.

This chain uses TRBV7-9 with TRBJ2-3; D is perhaps TRBD1 (5 bases). This CDR3 is built from 14 residues. Trimming removed 2 bases at V and 2 bases at J, with 8 bases between. Germline loops: CDR1 SEHNR, CDR2 FQNEAQ (reference sequence). Here the CDR3 reads CASSLWGSTDTQYF. The CDR3, as DNA: TGTGCCAGCAGCTTATGGGGCTCCACAGATACGCAGTATTTT.

The chain has TRBV2 and TRBJ2-7, with unresolved D. This CDR3 has 12 residues. Trimming stripped 6 bases from V and 0 bases from J, with 6 bases between. Germline values: CDR1 SNHLY, CDR2 FYNNEI. The CDR3 DNA sequence: TGTGCCAGCAGAATGGACTCCTACGAGCAGTACTTC. This gives the protein CASRMDSYEQYF.

The rearrangement joins TRBV25-1 to TRBJ2-7; D not certain. The CDR3 has 12 amino acids. The V end lost 6 bases, the J end lost 6 bases, and 12 bases lay between the germline ends. The germline V gene has CDR1 MGHDK and CDR2 SYGVNS. The CDR3 coding sequence is TGTGCCAGCAGGTTTCTAGGAACCGAGCAGTACTTC. It codes for CASRFLGTEQYF.

The chain recombines TRBV10-1 with TRBJ2-3; a weak D match, TRBD1 (6 bases). This CDR3 region has 14 residues. V lost 6 bases, J lost 3 bases, and 13 bases lay in between. Germline assignment: CDR1 WNHNN and CDR2 SYGVQD (reference sequence). CDR3 in amino acids: CASSRTDSTDTQYF. CDR3 DNA: TGCGCCAGCAGCCGGACAGATTCAACAGATACGCAGTATTTT.

This chain links TRBV5-1 with TRBJ1-4, with no clear D. The V end lost 2 bases, the J end lost 8 bases, and 13 bases lay between the germline ends. The CDR3 is made up of 14 amino acids. In germline, CDR1 is SGHRS, CDR2 YFSETQ. The CDR3 protein is CASSLKGSGEKLFF. The CDR3 DNA follows: TGCGCCAGCAGCTTAAAGGGTTCCGGGGAAAAACTGTTTTTT.